Listed below are T cell receptor beta chains from one sample, sequenced in a study of blood T cell repertoires in COVID-19. Assay used: immunoSEQ multiplex PCR; TCRdb lists only in-frame clones, some missing. The repertoire holds more than 150,000 clones, with approximately 84% as singletons. Material for sequencing was peripheral blood. These receptors were obtained from a woman older than 75 with acute or convalescent COVID-19. The CDR3 runs from the conserved cysteine through the conserved F or W. The D gene is left open where the match is weak. The size entry is marked missing in some rows and otherwise reads once, few, many or a size class.

d_call	v_call	j_call	clone_size	cdr3_aa	cdr3_nt
TRBD2	TRBV4-1	TRBJ2-1	NA	CATHQVESGGAGEQFF	TGCGCCACGCACCAGGTCGAGAGCGGGGGGGCGGGGGAGCAGTTCTTC
TRBD1	TRBV19	TRBJ2-5	NA	CASSKGTGGETQYF	TGTGCCAGTAGCAAGGGGACAGGGGGAGAGACCCAGTACTTC
NA	TRBV18	TRBJ1-1	NA	CASSPRSGQPTFSRNTEAFF	TGTGCCAGCTCACCACGGTCTGGGCAGCCTACTTTTTCCAGGAACACTGAAGCTTTCTTT
NA	TRBV27	TRBJ2-7	NA	CASSGQSSSYEQYF	TGTGCCAGCAGTGGACAGTCGAGCTCCTACGAGCAGTACTTC
NA	TRBV3-1/TRBV3-2	TRBJ2-3	NA	CASSQDLVEAYTQYF	TGTGCCAGCAGCCAAGATCTAGTTGAAGCATATACGCAGTATTTT
TRBD1	TRBV6-1	TRBJ2-2	NA	CASSDPTGVFGELFF	TGTGCCAGCAGTGATCCGACAGGGGTTTTCGGGGAGCTGTTTTTT
NA	TRBV28	TRBJ1-5	NA	CASSFSVQPQHF	TGTGCCAGCAGTTTCTCTGTTCAGCCCCAGCATTTT
NA	TRBV27	TRBJ2-1	NA	CASSLSRSNNEQFF	TGTGCCAGCAGTTTATCGAGGTCTAACAATGAGCAGTTCTTC
NA	TRBV27	TRBJ1-5	NA	CASSLSSGRDQPQHF	TGTGCCAGCAGTTTATCGTCGGGTAGAGACCAGCCCCAGCATTTT
TRBD2	TRBV7-2	TRBJ2-2	once	CASSTPGTSGPTGELFF	TGTGCCAGCAGCACTCCCGGGACTAGCGGGCCCACCGGGGAGCTGTTTTTT
TRBD1	TRBV14	TRBJ1-1	few	CASSQGLRVTGTAFEAFF	TGTGCCAGCAGCCAAGGGTTGCGGGTGACCGGGACAGCTTTCGAAGCTTTCTTT
NA	TRBV7-2	TRBJ2-7	NA	CASSLPGTVYEQYF	TGTGCCAGCAGCTTACCTGGGACTGTCTACGAGCAGTACTTC
TRBD1	TRBV2	TRBJ2-6	NA	CASSQGDGANVLTF	TGTGCCAGCAGTCAGGGGGATGGGGCCAACGTCCTGACTTTC